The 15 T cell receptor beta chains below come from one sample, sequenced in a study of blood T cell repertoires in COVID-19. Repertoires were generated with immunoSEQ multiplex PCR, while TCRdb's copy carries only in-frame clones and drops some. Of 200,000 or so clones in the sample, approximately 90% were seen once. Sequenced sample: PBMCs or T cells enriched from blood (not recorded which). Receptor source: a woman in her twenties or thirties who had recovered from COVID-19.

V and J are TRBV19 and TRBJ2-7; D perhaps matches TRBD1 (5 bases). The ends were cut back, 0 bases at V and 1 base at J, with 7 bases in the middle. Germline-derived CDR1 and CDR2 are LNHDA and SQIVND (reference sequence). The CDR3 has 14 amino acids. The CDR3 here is CASSIDRASYEQYF. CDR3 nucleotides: TGTGCCAGTAGTATAGACAGGGCTTCCTACGAGCAGTACTTC.

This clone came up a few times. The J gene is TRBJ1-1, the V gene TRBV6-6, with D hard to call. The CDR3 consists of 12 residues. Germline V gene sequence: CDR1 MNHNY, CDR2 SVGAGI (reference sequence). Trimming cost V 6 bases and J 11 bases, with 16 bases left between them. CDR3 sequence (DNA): TGTGCCAGCAGCCTCGGCGAGGGAGCGGCTTTCTTT. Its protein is CASSLGEGAAFF.

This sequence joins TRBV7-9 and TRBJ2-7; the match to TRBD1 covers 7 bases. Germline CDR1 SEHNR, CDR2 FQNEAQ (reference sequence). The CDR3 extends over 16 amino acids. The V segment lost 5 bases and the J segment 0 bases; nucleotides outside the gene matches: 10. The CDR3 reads CASSALPGQSSYEQYF. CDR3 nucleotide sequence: TGTGCCAGCAGCGCGCTGCCGGGACAGTCCTCCTACGAGCAGTACTTC.

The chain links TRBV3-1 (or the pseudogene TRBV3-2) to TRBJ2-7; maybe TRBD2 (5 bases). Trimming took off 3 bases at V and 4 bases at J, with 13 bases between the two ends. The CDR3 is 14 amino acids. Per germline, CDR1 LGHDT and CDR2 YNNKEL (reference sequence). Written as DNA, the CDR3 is TGTGCCAGCAGCCACGGACGGGGAGCATACGAGCAGTACTTC. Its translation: CASSHGRGAYEQYF.

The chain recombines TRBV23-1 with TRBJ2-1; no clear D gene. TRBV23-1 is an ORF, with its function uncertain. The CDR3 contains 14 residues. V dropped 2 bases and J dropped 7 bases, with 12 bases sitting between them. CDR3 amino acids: CASSQIFRRNEQFF. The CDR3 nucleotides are TGCGCCAGCAGTCAAATTTTCAGGCGAAATGAGCAGTTCTTC.

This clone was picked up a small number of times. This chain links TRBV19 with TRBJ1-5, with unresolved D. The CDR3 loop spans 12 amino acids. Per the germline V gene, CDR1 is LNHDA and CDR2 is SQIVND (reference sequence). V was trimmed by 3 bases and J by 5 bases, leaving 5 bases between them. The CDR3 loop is CASSMAHQPQHF. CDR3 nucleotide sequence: TGTGCCAGTAGTATGGCACATCAGCCCCAGCATTTT.

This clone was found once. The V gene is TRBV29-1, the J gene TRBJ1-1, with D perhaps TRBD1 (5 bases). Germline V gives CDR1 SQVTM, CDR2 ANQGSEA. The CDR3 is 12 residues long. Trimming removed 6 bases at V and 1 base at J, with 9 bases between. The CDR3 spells CSVNQGNTEAFF. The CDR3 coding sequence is TGCAGCGTGAATCAGGGGAACACTGAAGCTTTCTTT.

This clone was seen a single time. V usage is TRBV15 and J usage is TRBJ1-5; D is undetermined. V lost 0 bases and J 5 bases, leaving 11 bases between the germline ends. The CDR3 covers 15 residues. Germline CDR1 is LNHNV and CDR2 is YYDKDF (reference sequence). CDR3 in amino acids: CATSRDLRDYQPQHF. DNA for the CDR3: TGTGCCACCAGCAGAGATCTAAGAGACTATCAGCCCCAGCATTTT.

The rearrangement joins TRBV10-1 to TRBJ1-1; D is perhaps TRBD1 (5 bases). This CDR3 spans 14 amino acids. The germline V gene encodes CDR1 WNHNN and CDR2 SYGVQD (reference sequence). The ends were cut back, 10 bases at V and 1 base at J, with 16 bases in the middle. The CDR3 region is CATPKTAPNTEAFF. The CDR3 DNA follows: TGCGCCACCCCCAAGACAGCTCCGAACACTGAAGCTTTCTTT.

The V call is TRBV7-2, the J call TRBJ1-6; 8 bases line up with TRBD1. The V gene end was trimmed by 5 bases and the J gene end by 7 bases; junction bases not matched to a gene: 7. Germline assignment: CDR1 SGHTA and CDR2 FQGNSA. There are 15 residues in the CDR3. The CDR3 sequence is CASSARTGRNSPLHF. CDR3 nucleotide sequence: TGTGCCAGCAGCGCAAGGACAGGGCGGAATTCACCCCTCCACTTT.

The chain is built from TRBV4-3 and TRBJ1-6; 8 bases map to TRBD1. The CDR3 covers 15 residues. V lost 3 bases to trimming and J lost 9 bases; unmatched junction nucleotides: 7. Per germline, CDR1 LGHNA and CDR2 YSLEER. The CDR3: CASSHVDRGGSPLHF. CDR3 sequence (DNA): TGCGCCAGCAGCCACGTCGACAGGGGAGGTTCACCCCTCCACTTT.

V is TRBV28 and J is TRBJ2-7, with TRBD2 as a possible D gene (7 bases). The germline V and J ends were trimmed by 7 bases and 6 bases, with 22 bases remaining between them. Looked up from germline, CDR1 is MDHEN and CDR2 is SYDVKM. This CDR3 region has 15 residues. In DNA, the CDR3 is TGTGCCAGCACCCTGGACATGGGGGGGGCGCGCGAGCAGTACTTC. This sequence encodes CASTLDMGGAREQYF.

The CDR3 DNA reads TGTGCCAGCAGCTTGACAGGCACTAACTATGGCTACACCTTC. Protein: CASSLTGTNYGYTF. The chain couples TRBV7-9 to TRBJ1-2, with D maybe TRBD1 (6 bases). The CDR3 has 14 amino acids. V lost 3 bases and J lost 0, with 8 bases in between. The germline V gene has CDR1 SEHNR and CDR2 FQNEAQ (reference sequence). The full variable domain, in which reference TRBV7-9 and TRBJ1-2 provide the parts outside the CDR3, is DTGVSQNPRHKITKRGQNVTFRCDPISEHNRLYWYRQTLGQGPEFLTYFQNEAQLEKSRLLSDRFSAERPKGSFSTLEIQRTEQGDSAMYLCASSLTGTNYGYTFGSGTRLTVV.

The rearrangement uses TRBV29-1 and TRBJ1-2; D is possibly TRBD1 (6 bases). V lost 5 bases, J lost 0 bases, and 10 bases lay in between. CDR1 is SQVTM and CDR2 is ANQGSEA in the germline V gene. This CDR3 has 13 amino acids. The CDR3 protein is CSVPGGPNYGYTF. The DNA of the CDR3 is TGCAGCGTTCCCGGGGGGCCTAACTATGGCTACACCTTC. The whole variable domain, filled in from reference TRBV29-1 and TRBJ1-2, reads SAVISQKPSRDICQRGTSLTIQCQVDSQVTMMFWYRQQPGQSLTLIATANQGSEATYESGFVIDKFPISRPNLTFSTLTVSNMSPEDSSIYLCSVPGGPNYGYTFGSGTRLTVV.

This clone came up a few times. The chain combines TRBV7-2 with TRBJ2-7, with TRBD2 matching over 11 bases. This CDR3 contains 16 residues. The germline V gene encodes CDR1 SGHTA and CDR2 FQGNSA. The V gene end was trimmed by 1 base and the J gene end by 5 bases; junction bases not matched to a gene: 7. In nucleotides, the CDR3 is TGTGCCAGCAGCTTAGTTGGGCTAGCGGGGGGCCACGAGCAGTACTTC. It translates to CASSLVGLAGGHEQYF.